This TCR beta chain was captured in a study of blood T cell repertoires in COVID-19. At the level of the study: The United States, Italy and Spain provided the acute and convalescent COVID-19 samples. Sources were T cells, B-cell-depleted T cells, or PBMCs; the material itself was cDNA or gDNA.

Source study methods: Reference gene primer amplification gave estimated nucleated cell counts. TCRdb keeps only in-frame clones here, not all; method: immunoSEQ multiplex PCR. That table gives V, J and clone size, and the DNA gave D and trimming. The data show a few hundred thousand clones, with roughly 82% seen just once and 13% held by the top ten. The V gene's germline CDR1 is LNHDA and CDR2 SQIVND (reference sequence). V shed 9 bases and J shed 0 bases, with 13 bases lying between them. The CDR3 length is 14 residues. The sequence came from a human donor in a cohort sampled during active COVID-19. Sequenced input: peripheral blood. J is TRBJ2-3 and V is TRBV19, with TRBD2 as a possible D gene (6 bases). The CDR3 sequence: CASRDWGSTDTQYF. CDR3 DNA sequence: TGTGCCAGCCGGGACTGGGGGAGCACAGATACGCAGTATTTT.